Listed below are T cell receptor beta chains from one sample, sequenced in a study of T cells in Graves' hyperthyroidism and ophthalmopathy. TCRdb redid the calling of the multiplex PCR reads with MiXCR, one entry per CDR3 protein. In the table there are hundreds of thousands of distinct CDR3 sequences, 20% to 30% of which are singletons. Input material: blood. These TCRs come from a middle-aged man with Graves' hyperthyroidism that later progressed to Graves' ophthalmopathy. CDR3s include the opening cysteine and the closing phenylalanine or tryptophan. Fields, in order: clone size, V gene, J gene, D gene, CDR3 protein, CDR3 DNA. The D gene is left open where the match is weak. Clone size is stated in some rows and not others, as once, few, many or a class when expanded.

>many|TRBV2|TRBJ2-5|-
CASSEARQSQETQYF
TGTGCCAGCAGTGAAGCGCGCCAGTCCCAAGAGACCCAGTACTTC
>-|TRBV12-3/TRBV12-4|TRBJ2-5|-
CASATGLGETQYF
TGTGCCAGCGCCACAGGGTTGGGAGAGACCCAGTACTTC
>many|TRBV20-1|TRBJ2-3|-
CRPLGPSGGDTQYF
TGCAGGCCCCTAGGACCATCGGGCGGAGATACGCAGTATTTT
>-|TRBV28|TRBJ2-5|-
CASRNPIGETQYF
TGTGCCAGCAGGAATCCGATTGGAGAGACCCAGTACTTC
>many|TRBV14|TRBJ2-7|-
CASSRRDPSYEQYF
TGTGCCAGCAGCCGGCGGGACCCTTCCTACGAGCAGTACTTC
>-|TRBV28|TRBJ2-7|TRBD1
CASSLPGTDSYEQYF
TGTGCCAGCAGTTTACCGGGGACAGACTCCTACGAGCAGTACTTC
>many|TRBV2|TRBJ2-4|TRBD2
CASIGGLAGDLNIQYF
TGTGCCAGCATCGGTGGACTAGCGGGAGACTTAAACATTCAGTACTTC
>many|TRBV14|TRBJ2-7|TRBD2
CASSLGGSGVEQYF
TGTGCCAGCAGTCTGGGCGGGAGCGGGGTCGAGCAGTACTTC
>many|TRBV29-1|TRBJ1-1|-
CSVGAGSAGAFF
TGCAGCGTTGGGGCAGGATCGGCCGGAGCTTTCTTT
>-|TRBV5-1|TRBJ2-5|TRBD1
CASSFHRDTGAETQYF
TGCGCCAGCAGCTTCCATCGCGATACAGGGGCGGAGACCCAGTACTTC
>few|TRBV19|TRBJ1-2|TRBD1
CASTPSTGVYGYTF
TGTGCCAGTACCCCCTCGACAGGGGTCTATGGCTACACCTTC
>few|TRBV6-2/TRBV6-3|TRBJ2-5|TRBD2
CASGGGTSGRETQYF
TGTGCCAGCGGCGGAGGGACTAGCGGAAGGGAGACCCAGTACTTC
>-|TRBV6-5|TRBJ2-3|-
CASSYNNGQDTQYF
TGTGCCAGCAGTTACAATAACGGTCAAGATACGCAGTATTTT
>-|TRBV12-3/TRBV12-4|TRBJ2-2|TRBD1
CASSGRDRASWGELFF
TGTGCCAGCAGTGGCCGGGACAGGGCCTCCTGGGGGGAGCTGTTTTTT
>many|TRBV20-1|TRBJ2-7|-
CSGRFRGSYEQYF
TGCAGTGGTAGGTTCCGCGGTAGCTACGAGCAGTACTTC
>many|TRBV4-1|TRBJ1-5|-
CASSQNGGGNQPQHF
TGCGCCAGCAGCCAAAACGGAGGTGGAAATCAGCCCCAGCATTTT
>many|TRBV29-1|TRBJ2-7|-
CSVVLTDYDYEQYF
TGCAGCGTCGTGTTAACGGACTATGATTACGAGCAGTACTTC
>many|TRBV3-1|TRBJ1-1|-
CASSFRQLNTEAFF
TGTGCCAGCAGCTTTCGACAGCTGAACACTGAAGCTTTCTTT
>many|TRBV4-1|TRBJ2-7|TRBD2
CASSQEREEGYEQYF
TGCGCCAGCAGCCAAGAGCGGGAGGAGGGGTACGAGCAGTACTTC
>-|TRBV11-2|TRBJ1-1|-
CASSLSRGMLNTEAFF
TGTGCCAGCAGCTTATCAAGGGGGATGTTGAACACTGAAGCTTTCTTT
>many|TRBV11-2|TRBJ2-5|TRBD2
CASNSPGGWENQETQYF
TGTGCCAGCAACTCTCCGGGGGGGTGGGAGAACCAAGAGACCCAGTACTTC
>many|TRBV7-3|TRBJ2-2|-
CASSSHRAGELFF
TGTGCCAGCAGCTCGCACAGGGCCGGGGAGCTGTTTTTT
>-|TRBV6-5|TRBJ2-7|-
CASGPELAYEQYF
TGTGCCAGCGGACCGGAATTAGCCTACGAGCAGTACTTC
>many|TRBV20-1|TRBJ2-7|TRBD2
CSARPSGYYEQYF
TGCAGTGCTAGGCCTAGCGGGTACTACGAGCAGTACTTC
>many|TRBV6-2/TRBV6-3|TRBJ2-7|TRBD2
CASRPSGGEEQYF
TGTGCCAGCAGACCCAGCGGGGGTGAAGAGCAGTACTTC
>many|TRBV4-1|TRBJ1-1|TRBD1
CASSQQFRGDAEAFF
TGCGCCAGCAGTCAACAATTCAGGGGGGACGCTGAAGCTTTCTTT
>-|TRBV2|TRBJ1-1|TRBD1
CASSAYSGQGSTEAFF
TGTGCCAGCAGTGCATATTCTGGACAGGGGAGTACTGAAGCTTTCTTT
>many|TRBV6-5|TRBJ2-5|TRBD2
CASSYPGGGPKQETQYF
TGTGCCAGCAGTTACCCCGGGGGGGGGCCGAAACAAGAGACCCAGTACTTC
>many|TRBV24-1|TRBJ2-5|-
CATSDFGQGTQETQYF
TGTGCCACCAGTGATTTCGGCCAAGGGACCCAAGAGACCCAGTACTTC
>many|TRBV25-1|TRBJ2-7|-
CASSVQGEQYF
TGTGCCAGCAGTGTACAGGGCGAGCAGTACTTC
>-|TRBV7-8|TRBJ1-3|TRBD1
CASSLYWDSGNTIYF
TGTGCCAGCAGCTTATACTGGGACAGTGGAAACACCATATATTTT
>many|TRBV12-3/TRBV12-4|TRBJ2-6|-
CASSVYGSGANVLTF
TGTGCCAGCAGTGTGTATGGCTCTGGGGCCAACGTCCTGACTTTC
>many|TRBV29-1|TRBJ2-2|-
CSAHAGSSTGELFF
TGCAGCGCCCACGCCGGGTCGAGCACCGGGGAGCTGTTTTTT
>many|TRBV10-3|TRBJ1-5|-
CAISESDRLMPQHF
TGTGCCATCAGTGAGTCCGACCGTTTGATGCCCCAGCATTTT
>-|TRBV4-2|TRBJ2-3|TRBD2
CASSQELTSGSGGDTQYF
TGTGCCAGCAGCCAAGAACTCACTAGCGGGAGTGGTGGGGATACGCAGTATTTT
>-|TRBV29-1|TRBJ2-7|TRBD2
CSVERQGGDEQYF
TGCAGCGTTGAACGTCAGGGAGGGGACGAGCAGTACTTC
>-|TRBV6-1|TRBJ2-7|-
CASSELPGEQYF
TGTGCCAGCAGTGAACTCCCGGGCGAGCAGTACTTC
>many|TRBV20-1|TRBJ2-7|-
CSASTGFVEEQYF
TGCAGTGCTAGCACAGGGTTTGTGGAGGAGCAGTACTTC
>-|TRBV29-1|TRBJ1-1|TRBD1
CSVSTGVKAEAFF
TGCAGCGTCTCGACAGGGGTGAAGGCTGAAGCTTTCTTT
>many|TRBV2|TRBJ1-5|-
CASSRQGGNQPQHF
TGTGCCAGCAGCCGCCAGGGAGGCAATCAGCCCCAGCATTTT
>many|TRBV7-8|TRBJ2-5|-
CASSLTFNRREETQYF
TGTGCCAGCAGCTTAACGTTCAACAGGAGGGAAGAGACCCAGTACTTC
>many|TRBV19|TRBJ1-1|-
CASSRPRRVGVMNTEAFF
TGTGCCAGTAGTCGGCCGAGGAGAGTAGGCGTGATGAACACTGAAGCTTTCTTT
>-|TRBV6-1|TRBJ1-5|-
CASSEWGGGVGWPQHF
TGTGCCAGCAGTGAATGGGGAGGTGGGGTAGGTTGGCCCCAGCATTTT
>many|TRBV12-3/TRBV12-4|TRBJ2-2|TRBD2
CASSSGLAGGRNTGELFF
TGTGCCAGCAGTTCGGGACTAGCGGGAGGCCGGAACACCGGGGAGCTGTTTTTT
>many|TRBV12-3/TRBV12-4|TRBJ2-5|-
CASSFTEQQETQYF
TGTGCCAGCAGTTTTACAGAGCAGCAAGAGACCCAGTACTTC
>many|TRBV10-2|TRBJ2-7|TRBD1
CASSVQGAGQYF
TGCGCCAGCAGTGTACAGGGGGCAGGGCAGTACTTC
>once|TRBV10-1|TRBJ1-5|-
CASSESRDRPQHF
TGCGCCAGCAGTGAGTCGCGCGACAGGCCCCAGCATTTT
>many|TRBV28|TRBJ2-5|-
CASSSLRGGQETQYF
TGTGCCAGCAGTTCCCTGAGAGGGGGGCAAGAGACCCAGTACTTC
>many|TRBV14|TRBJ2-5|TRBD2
CASSQPRRASGQETQYF
TGTGCCAGCAGTCAACCCCGTAGGGCTAGCGGGCAAGAGACCCAGTACTTC
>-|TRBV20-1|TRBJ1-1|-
CSAGRQGGTEAFF
TGCAGTGCTGGACGACAAGGGGGGACTGAAGCTTTCTTT
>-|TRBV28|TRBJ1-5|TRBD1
CASSLGTGVANQPQHF
TGTGCCAGCAGTTTAGGGACAGGGGTGGCCAATCAGCCCCAGCATTTT
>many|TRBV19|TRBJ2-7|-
CASSMAGAPFEQYF
TGTGCCAGTAGTATGGCAGGGGCGCCTTTCGAGCAGTACTTC